The TCR beta chain described here comes from a study of blood T cell repertoires in COVID-19 (dated by TCRdb to about 2020). For the study in its entirety: Collaborator samples came from the United States, Italy and Spain and covered acute and convalescent phases of COVID-19. Sample metadata almost always included a de-identified subject ID, COVID-19 status, age in years and sex. The samples were drawn from two sources: the first 160 participants of the ongoing ImmuneRACE study, and 1,254 subjects contributed by 6 global collaborators. The prospective study material was composed of cDNA or gDNA derived from T cells, B-cell-depleted T cells, or PBMCs. A freely available public database, intended as a resource for researchers studying the immune response to SARS-CoV-2, is where the repertoires were released. Where available, HLA class I and class II types were obtained from metadata supplied by the sample provider rather than from assay-based typing. Subjects who had been exposed to COVID-19, were actively infected with it, or had recovered from it provided the deeply sampled blood TCRbeta repertoires that made up the dataset.

Notes on this clone: Its cognate antigen has yet to be identified. Base-call qualities are not available, and no considerably larger clone is one nucleotide away.

Collaborating institutions collected whole blood in K2EDTA tubes following their own protocols. Collaborator samples were shipped for TCRbeta analysis as frozen whole blood, isolated PBMCs, or DNA extracted from either sample type. TCRbeta CDR3 regions were amplified from genomic DNA by means of the immunoSEQ Assay, a bias-controlled multiplex PCR. Under the source paper's analysis protocol: Within the assay, amplification of reference gene primers was used to estimate how many nucleated cells each sample contained. To quantify the absolute abundance of each unique TCRbeta CDR3 rearrangement, sequence reads were collapsed and filtered. For each sample, productive Simpson clonality was calculated by taking the square root of Simpson's diversity index across productive rearrangements. In its TCRdb copy, this immuneACCESS table keeps in-frame sequences only and misses some clones. Where compared with another copy, unresolved V genes explain less than half of these, and the others have no known cause. That table gives V, J and clone size, and the DNA gave D and trimming. The sample table records approximately 26,000 clones; around 90% of these occur just once. The ten largest clones add up to about 3% of the sample.

General findings and caveats noted by the study authors: The amount of clinical and demographic metadata varied by source and participant and was provided uncurated.

The CDR3 numbers 11 residues from cysteine through phenylalanine. Only the CDR3 portion is preserved as DNA: 33 bases, with reading frame beginning at the first base. The CDR1 and CDR2 encoded by the germline V gene (reference sequence) are SEHNR and FQNEAQ. Trimming costs V 5 bases and J 8 bases, and their ends lie 7 bases apart. The TCR originated in a human donor in a cohort sampled during active COVID-19. The V and J genes are TRBV7-9 and TRBJ2-1, with TRBD2 tentatively as D gene (5 bases match). Sequenced input: peripheral blood. Read as DNA, the sequence is TGTGCCAGCAGCGGAGGCCATGAGCAGTTCTTC. Its product reads: CASSGGHEQFF.